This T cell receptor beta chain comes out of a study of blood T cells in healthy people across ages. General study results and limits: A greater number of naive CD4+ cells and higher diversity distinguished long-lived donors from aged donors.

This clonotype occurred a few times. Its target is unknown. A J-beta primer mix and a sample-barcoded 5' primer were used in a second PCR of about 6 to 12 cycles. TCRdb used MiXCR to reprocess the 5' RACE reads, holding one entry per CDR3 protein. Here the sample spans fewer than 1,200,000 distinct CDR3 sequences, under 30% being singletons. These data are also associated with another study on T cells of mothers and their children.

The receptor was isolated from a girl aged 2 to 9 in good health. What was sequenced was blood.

CDR3 residues: CASSFGLAGEQFF. DNA of the CDR3: TGTGCCAGCAGTTTTGGACTAGCGGGGGAGCAGTTCTTC. V usage is TRBV12-3 or TRBV12-4 and J usage is TRBJ2-1; 12 bases align to TRBD2. V lost 3 bases, J lost 10 bases, and 1 base stayed unmatched. The CDR3 has 13 amino acids.